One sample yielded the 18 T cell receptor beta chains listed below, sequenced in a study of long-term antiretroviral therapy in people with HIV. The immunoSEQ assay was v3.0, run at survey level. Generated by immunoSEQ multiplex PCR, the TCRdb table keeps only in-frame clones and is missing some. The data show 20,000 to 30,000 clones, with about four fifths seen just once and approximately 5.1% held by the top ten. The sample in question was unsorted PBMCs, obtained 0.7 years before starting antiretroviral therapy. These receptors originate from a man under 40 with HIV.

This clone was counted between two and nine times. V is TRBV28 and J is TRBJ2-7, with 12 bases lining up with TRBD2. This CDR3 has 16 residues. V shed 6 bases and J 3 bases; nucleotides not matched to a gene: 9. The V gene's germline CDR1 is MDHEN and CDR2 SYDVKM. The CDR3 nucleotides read TGTGCCAGCAGAGAGATGACTAGCGGGGGACTCTACGAGCAGTACTTC. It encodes CASREMTSGGLYEQYF.

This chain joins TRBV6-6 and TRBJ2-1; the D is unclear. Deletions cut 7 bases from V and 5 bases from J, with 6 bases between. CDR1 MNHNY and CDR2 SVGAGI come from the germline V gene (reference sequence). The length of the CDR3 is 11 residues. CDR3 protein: CASTGNNEQFF. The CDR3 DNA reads TGTGCCAGCACCGGAAACAATGAGCAGTTCTTC.

CDR3 sequence (DNA): TGTGCCAGCAGTGCCGACATCATGAACACTGAAGCTTTCTTT. This codes for CASSADIMNTEAFF. The V gene is TRBV2, the J gene TRBJ1-1, with D uncertain. The germline V gene encodes CDR1 SNHLY and CDR2 FYNNEI. This CDR3 region has 14 residues. V was clipped by 4 bases and J by 0 bases, with 9 bases between them.

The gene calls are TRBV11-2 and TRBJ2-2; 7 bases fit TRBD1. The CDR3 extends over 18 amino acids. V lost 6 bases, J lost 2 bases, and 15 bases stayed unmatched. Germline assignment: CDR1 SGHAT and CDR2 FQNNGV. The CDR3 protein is CASRNPPRNRGNTGELFF. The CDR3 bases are TGTGCCAGCAGAAATCCCCCGCGGAACAGGGGTAACACCGGGGAGCTGTTTTTT.

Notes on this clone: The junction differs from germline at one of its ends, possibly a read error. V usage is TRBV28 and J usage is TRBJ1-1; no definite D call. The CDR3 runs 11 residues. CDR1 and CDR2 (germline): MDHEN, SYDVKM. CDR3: CASRYSGEGFF. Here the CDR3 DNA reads TGTGCCAGCAGATACTCCGGGGAAGGTTTCTTT.

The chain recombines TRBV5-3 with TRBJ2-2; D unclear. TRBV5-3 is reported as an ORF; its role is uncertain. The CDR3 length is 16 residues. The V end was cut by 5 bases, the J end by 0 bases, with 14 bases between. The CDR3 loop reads CARSKGPNPNTGELFF. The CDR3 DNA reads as TGTGCCAGAAGTAAAGGGCCCAACCCGAACACCGGGGAGCTGTTTTTT.

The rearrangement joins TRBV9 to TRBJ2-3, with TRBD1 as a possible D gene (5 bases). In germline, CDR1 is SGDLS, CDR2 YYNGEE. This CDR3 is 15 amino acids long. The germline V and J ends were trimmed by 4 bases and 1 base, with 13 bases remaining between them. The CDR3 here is CASSNGPTGTDTQYF. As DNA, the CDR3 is TGTGCCAGCAGCAACGGGCCGACAGGCACAGATACGCAGTATTTT. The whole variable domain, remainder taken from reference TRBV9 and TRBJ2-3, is DSGVTQTPKHLITATGQRVTLRCSPRSGDLSVYWYQQSLDQGLQFLIQYYNGEERAKGNILERFSAQQFPDLHSELNLSSLELGDSALYFCASSNGPTGTDTQYFGPGTRLTVL.

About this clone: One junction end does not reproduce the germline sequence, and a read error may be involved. This CDR3 reads CANSHGQGAQNTEAFF. CDR3 bases: TGCGCCAACAGCCACGGACAGGGGGCGCAGAACACTGAAGCTTTCTTT. The gene calls are TRBV4-3 and TRBJ1-1; TRBD1 agrees at 11 bases. Per germline, CDR1 LGHNA and CDR2 YSLEER. This CDR3 comprises 16 residues.

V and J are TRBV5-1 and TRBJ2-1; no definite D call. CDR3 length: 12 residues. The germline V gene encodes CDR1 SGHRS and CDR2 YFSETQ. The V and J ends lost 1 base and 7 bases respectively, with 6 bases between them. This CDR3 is CASSLQGNEQFF. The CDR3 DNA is TGCGCCAGCAGCTTGCAAGGGAATGAGCAGTTCTTC.

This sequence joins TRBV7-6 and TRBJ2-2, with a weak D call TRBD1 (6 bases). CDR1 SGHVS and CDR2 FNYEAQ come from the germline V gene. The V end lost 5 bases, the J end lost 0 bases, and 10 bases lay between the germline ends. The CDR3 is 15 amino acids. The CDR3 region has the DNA TGTGCCAGCAGCCCCCGGACAGCGAACACCGGGGAGCTGTTTTTT. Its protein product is CASSPRTANTGELFF.

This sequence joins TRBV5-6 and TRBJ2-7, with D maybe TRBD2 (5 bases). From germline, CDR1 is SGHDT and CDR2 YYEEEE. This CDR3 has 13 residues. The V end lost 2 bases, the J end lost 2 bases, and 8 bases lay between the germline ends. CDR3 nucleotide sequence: TGTGCCAGCAGCTTCGGGGATACCTACGAGCAGTACTTC. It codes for CASSFGDTYEQYF.

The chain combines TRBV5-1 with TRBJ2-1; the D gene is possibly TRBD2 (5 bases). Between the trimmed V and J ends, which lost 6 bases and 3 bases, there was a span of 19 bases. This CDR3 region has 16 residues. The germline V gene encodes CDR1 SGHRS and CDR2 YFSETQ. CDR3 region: CASNLAGKRYYNEQFF. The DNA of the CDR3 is TGCGCCAGCAATTTGGCGGGCAAACGGTACTACAATGAGCAGTTCTTC.

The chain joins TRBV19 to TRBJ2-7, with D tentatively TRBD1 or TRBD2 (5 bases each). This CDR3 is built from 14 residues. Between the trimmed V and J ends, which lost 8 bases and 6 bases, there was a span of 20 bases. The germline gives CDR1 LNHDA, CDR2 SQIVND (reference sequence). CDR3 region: CASEGEGASREQYF. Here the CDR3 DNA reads TGTGCCAGTGAGGGAGAAGGGGCCTCACGCGAGCAGTACTTC.

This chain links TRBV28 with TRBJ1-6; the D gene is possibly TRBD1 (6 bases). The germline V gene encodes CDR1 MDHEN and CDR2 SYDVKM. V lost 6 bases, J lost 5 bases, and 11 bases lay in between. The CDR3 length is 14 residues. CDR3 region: CASRTPGDNSPLHF. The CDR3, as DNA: TGTGCCAGCAGGACTCCAGGGGATAATTCACCCCTCCACTTT.

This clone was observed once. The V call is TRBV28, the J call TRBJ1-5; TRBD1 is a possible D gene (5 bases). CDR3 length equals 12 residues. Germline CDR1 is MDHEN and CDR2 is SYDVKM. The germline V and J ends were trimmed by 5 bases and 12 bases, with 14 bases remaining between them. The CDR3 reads CASSPQSGSQHF. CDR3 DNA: TGTGCCAGCAGTCCCCAGTCAGGGAGCCAGCATTTT.

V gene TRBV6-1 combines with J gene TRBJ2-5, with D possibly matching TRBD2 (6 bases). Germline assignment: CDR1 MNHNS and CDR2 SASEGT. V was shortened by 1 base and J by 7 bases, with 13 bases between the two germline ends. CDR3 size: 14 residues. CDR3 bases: TGTGCCAGCAGTGAAGTAGGAGGGGTTGGGACCCAGTACTTC. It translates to CASSEVGGVGTQYF.

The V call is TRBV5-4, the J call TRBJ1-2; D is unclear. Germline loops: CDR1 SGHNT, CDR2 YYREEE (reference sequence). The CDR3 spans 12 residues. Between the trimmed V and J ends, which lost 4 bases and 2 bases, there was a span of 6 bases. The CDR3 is CASSTGNYGYTF. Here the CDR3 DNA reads TGTGCCAGCAGCACCGGGAACTATGGCTACACCTTC.

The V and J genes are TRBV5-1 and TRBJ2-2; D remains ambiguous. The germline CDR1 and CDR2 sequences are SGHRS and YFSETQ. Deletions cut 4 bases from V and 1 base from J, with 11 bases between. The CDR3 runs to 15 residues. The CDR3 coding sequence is TGCGCCAGCAGCCCCTCTGTATTGAACACCGGGGAGCTGTTTTTT. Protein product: CASSPSVLNTGELFF.